One and the same sample provided the 11 T cell receptor beta chains below, sequenced in a study of beta chain features in type 1 diabetes. The whole isolated RNA underwent reverse transcription, so sequencing captured expressed TCRB transcripts. The method was immunoSEQ multiplex PCR; TCRdb's version includes in-frame clones alone and lacks a portion of them. The profile shows under 900,000 clones, 15% to 20% of them singletons. Sequenced: naive CD4+ T cells from blood. Receptors originate from a young woman in good health.

This CDR3 reads CASSMARDRGIGDQPQHF. For the CDR3, the DNA is TGTGCCAGTAGTATGGCCCGGGACAGGGGAATTGGCGATCAGCCCCAGCATTTT. The V call is TRBV19, the J call TRBJ1-5, with TRBD1 identical over 10 bases. Trimming cost V 3 bases and J 5 bases; bases outside gene matches: 13. The CDR3 is 18 amino acids. Germline CDR1 and CDR2: LNHDA and SQIVND (reference sequence).

In this sample, this clone turned up once. The chain carries TRBV4-3 and TRBJ2-2; TRBD2 agrees at 9 bases. The CDR3 covers 17 residues. Germline V gene data show CDR1 as LGHNA and CDR2 as YSLEER. After removal of 0 bases from V and 3 bases from J, the junction contained 5 bases not matched to a gene. The CDR3 loop is CASSQDYRGGDTGELFF. The CDR3 DNA reads as TGCGCCAGCAGCCAAGATTATCGCGGGGGGGACACCGGGGAGCTGTTTTTT.

V usage is TRBV7-2 and J usage is TRBJ2-3; 9 bases match TRBD2. This CDR3 region has 16 residues. V lost 5 bases and J lost 2; bases outside the gene matches: 8. In germline, CDR1 is SGHTA, CDR2 FQGNSA. The CDR3 spells CASSPGLAPPTDTQYF. The CDR3 DNA follows: TGTGCCAGCAGCCCGGGACTAGCCCCCCCCACAGATACGCAGTATTTT.

J is TRBJ2-1 and V is TRBV14; the D is unclear. CDR3 length: 13 amino acids. V shed 3 bases and J shed 6 bases, with 9 bases lying between them. From germline, CDR1 is SGHDN and CDR2 FVKESK. The CDR3 is CASSHNTLNEQFF. The CDR3 region has the DNA TGTGCCAGCAGCCACAACACTCTCAATGAGCAGTTCTTC.

This chain uses TRBV11-2 with TRBJ2-7; 13 positions agree with TRBD2. Germline V lookup: CDR1 SGHAT, CDR2 FQNNGV. The J segment lost 6 bases and the V segment lost 5 bases, leaving 10 bases of the junction unmatched. The CDR3 has 16 amino acids. CDR3 loop: CASSTTSGRAVREQYF. The CDR3 nucleotides are TGTGCCAGCAGCACTACTAGCGGGAGGGCCGTCCGCGAGCAGTACTTC.

This clone showed up just a few times. The chain combines TRBV9 with TRBJ2-5, with D perhaps TRBD2 (5 bases). V lost 1 base and J lost 5, with 18 bases in between. Germline V CDR1 and CDR2: SGDLS, YYNGEE. The CDR3 has 16 amino acids. CDR3 loop: CASSVHTGWEQETQYF. CDR3 coding DNA: TGTGCCAGCAGCGTACACACGGGGTGGGAGCAGGAGACCCAGTACTTC.

V gene TRBV25-1 combines with J gene TRBJ1-1, with a possible D match to TRBD1 (6 bases). V lost 6 bases and J lost 4, with 18 bases in between. This CDR3 has 15 amino acids. Germline V gives CDR1 MGHDK, CDR2 SYGVNS. The CDR3 is CASRGVQGSSTEAFF. The DNA of the CDR3 is TGTGCCAGCAGGGGGGTACAGGGATCTTCCACTGAAGCTTTCTTT.

The V and J genes are TRBV7-9 and TRBJ1-2; D is uncertain. Per germline, CDR1 SEHNR and CDR2 FQNEAQ (reference sequence). The CDR3 sequence is 12 residues long. V lost 6 bases and J lost 2, with 7 bases in between. The CDR3 bases are TGTGCCAGCAGTGCCGGAAACTATGGCTACACCTTC. This gives the protein CASSAGNYGYTF.

This chain joins TRBV23-1 and TRBJ2-6; D might be TRBD1 (5 bases). TRBV23-1 counts as an open reading frame of uncertain function. V gave up 2 bases and J gave up 0 bases, with 11 bases separating them. The CDR3 extends over 17 amino acids. The CDR3 reads CASSQTGALSGANVLTF. As DNA, the CDR3 is TGCGCCAGCAGTCAAACAGGTGCGCTCTCTGGGGCCAACGTCCTGACTTTC.

The chain is built from TRBV28 and TRBJ2-2; TRBD2 agrees at 7 bases. The germline CDR1 and CDR2 sequences are MDHEN and SYDVKM. This CDR3 comprises 17 residues. V gave up 4 bases and J gave up 6 bases; unmatched junction bases: 14. The CDR3 nucleotides are TGTGCCAGCAGTTCTCCTGGTGGCGGGAGTTGGTCCGGGGAGCTGTTTTTT. It translates to CASSSPGGGSWSGELFF.

V and J are TRBV7-2 and TRBJ2-2; 7 bases map to TRBD2. CDR1 and CDR2 from the germline V gene are SGHTA and FQGNSA. This CDR3 contains 16 residues. Trimming at V came to 5 bases and at J to 2 bases, leaving 8 bases not matched to a gene. This CDR3 is CASSPRTRKNTGELFF. The DNA for the CDR3 is TGTGCCAGCAGCCCGCGGACTAGGAAAAACACCGGGGAGCTGTTTTTT.